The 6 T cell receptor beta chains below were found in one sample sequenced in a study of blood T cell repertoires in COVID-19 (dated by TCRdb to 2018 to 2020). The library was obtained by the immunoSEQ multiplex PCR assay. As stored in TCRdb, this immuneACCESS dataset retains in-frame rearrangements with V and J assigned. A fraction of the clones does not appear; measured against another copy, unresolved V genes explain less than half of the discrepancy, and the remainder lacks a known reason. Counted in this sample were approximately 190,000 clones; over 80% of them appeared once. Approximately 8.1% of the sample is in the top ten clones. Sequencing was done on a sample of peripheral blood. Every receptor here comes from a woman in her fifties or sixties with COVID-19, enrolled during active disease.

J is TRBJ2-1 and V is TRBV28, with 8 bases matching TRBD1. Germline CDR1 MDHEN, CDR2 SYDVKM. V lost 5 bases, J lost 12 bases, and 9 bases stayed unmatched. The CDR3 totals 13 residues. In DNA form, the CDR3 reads TGTGCCAGCAGTGTCCAGGGGGCATGGGGGCAGTTCTTC. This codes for CASSVQGAWGQFF.

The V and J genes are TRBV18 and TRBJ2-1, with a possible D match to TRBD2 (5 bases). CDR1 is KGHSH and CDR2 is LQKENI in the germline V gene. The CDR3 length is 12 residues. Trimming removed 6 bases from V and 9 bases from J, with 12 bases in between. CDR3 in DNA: TGTGCCAGCTCTGCCGCGAGGGTTGAGCAGTTCTTC. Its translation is CASSAARVEQFF.

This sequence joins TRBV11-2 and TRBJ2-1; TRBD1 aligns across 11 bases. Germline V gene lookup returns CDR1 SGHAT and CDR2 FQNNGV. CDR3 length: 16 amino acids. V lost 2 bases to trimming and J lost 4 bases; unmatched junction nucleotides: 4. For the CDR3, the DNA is TGTGCCAGCAGCTTATTGGGGACAGGGGGATACAATGAGCAGTTCTTC. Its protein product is CASSLLGTGGYNEQFF.

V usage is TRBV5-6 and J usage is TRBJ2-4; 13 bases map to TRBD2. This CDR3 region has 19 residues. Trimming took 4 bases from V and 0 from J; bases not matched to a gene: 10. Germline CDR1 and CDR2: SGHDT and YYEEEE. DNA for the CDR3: TGTGCCAGCAGCCTTCGGACTAGCGGGAGACACTTAGCCAAAAACATTCAGTACTTC. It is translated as CASSLRTSGRHLAKNIQYF.

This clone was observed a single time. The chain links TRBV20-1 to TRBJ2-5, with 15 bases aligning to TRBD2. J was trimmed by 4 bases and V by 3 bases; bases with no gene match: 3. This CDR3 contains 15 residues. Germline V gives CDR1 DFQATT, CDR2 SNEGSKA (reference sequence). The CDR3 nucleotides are TGCAGTGCTAGTAAGGGACTAGCGGGGGGAGAGACCCAGTACTTC. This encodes CSASKGLAGGETQYF.

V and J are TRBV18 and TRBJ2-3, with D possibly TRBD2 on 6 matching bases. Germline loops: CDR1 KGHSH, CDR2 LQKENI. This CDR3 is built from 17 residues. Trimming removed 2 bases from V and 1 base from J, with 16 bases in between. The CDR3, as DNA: TGTGCCAGCTCACCAGGTCAGCCGCGGAGGGGCACAGATACGCAGTATTTT. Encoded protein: CASSPGQPRRGTDTQYF.